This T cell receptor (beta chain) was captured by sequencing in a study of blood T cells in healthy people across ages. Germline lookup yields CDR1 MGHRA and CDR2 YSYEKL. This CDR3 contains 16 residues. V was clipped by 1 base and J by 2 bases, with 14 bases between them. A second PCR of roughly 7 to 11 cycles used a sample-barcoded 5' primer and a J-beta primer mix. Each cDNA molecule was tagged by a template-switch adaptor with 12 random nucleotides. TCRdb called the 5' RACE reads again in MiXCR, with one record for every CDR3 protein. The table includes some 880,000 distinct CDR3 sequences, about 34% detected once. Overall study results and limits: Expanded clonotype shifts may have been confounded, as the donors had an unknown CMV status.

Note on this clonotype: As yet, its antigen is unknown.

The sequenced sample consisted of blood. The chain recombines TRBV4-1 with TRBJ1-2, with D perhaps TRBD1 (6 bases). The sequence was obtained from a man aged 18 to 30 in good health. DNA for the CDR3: TGCGCCAGCAGCCAAGTATATCAGGGGAGCAACTATGGCTACACCTTC. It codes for CASSQVYQGSNYGYTF.